This TCR beta chain originates from a study of blood T cell repertoires in COVID-19. Clones were sequenced by immunoSEQ multiplex PCR, and TCRdb holds only the in-frame ones, with some missing. The sample lists roughly 190,000 clones, approximately 91% occurring once. The sample comprised peripheral blood. This sequence originates from a man aged 30 to 45 with acute or convalescent COVID-19.

In DNA form, the CDR3 reads TGTGCCAGCAGCTCCCCTCGGGGGGCAGGGGGCGCAGATACGCAGTATTTT. This gives the protein CASSSPRGAGGADTQYF. The chain is built from TRBV9 and TRBJ2-3, with D possibly being TRBD1 (8 bases). CDR1 and CDR2 (germline): SGDLS, YYNGEE. CDR3 length: 17 residues. V was clipped by 4 bases and J by 4 bases, with 22 bases between them.